Below, 6 T cell receptor beta chains from the same sample are listed, as sequenced in a study of Graves' ophthalmopathy and Graves' hyperthyroidism. The sequenced template was RNA, covering the TCR beta CDR3 region. HTBI primers were used in a first-round RT-PCR, which preceded a second-round multiplex PCR. One entry per CDR3 protein results from TCRdb running MiXCR on the multiplex PCR reads. The sample includes 650,000 to 900,000 distinct CDR3 sequences, roughly 40% of them seen just once. Sequencing was carried out using peripheral blood. Receptor source: an adult man with Graves' ophthalmopathy.

On this clonotype: A read error is possible here, since a much larger clone lies one base away. This rearrangement joins TRBV2 to TRBJ2-2; D not resolved. The CDR3 has 15 residues. V was pared by 6 bases and J by 6 bases, with 17 bases between. Germline CDR1 is SNHLY and CDR2 is FYNNEI. For the CDR3, the DNA is TGTGCCAGCAGCGGTCGCCAGGCCTCCGCCGGGGAGCTGTTTTTT. This encodes CASSGRQASAGELFF.

The chain joins TRBV7-2 to TRBJ2-5, with 13 positions matching TRBD2. The CDR3 runs 16 residues. Germline CDR1 and CDR2: SGHTA and FQGNSA. V shed 8 bases, J shed 4 bases, and the junction held 10 bases outside the gene matches. CDR3 sequence (DNA): TGTGCCAGCTCACGCGGACTAGCGGGGGTCGCAGAGACCCAGTACTTC. Amino acids: CASSRGLAGVAETQYF.

This clonotype has a count of ten or more. The J gene is TRBJ1-3, the V gene TRBV9; D is uncertain. Germline V gives CDR1 SGDLS, CDR2 YYNGEE. The V end lost 4 bases, the J end lost 4 bases, and 9 bases lay between the germline ends. The CDR3 extends over 13 amino acids. CDR3 in amino acids: CASSLRQGNTIYF. DNA for the CDR3: TGTGCCAGCAGCTTAAGGCAGGGAAACACCATATATTTT.

This clonotype appeared many times. Written as DNA, the CDR3 is TGCAGTGCTAGGTTACCCACCGGACAGGGAACTGGAAACACCATATATTTT. Protein product: CSARLPTGQGTGNTIYF. The rearrangement joins TRBV20-1 to TRBJ1-3; 8 bases line up with TRBD1. The CDR3 spans 17 residues. Trimming took 3 bases from V and 2 from J; bases not matched to a gene: 12. The germline V gene has CDR1 DFQATT and CDR2 SNEGSKA (reference sequence).

This clonotype was picked up a small number of times. The chain employs TRBV7-2 and TRBJ2-7, with D possibly being TRBD1 (5 bases). Trimming pared 5 bases from V and 6 bases from J, leaving 14 bases between. Germline-derived CDR1 and CDR2 are SGHTA and FQGNSA. The CDR3 sequence is 13 residues long. Here the CDR3 DNA reads TGTGCCAGCAGCCGAAGTCCCACAGGCGAGCAGTACTTC. It specifies CASSRSPTGEQYF.

This clonotype was detected a few times. CDR3 amino acids: CASSPGPGGGTRFYEQYF. The CDR3, as DNA: TGTGCCAGCAGCCCCGGACCCGGCGGCGGGACTCGCTTCTACGAGCAGTACTTC. The chain joins TRBV7-2 to TRBJ2-7, with D maybe TRBD2 (6 bases). The CDR3 extends over 18 amino acids. The V and J ends lost 5 bases and 3 bases respectively, with 26 bases between them. Germline CDR1 reads SGHTA; CDR2 reads FQGNSA.